The TCR beta chain described here comes from a study of T cells after posttransplantation cyclophosphamide. General study findings and limits: Later post-transplant blood repertoires were often dominated by donor CD8+ memory clones. TRB clonality was highly associated with recipient CMV seropositivity and reactivation. TRB overlap between skin or GI tissue T cells and blood was limited.

The related graft donor's blood sample was taken on the day of bone marrow donation. As to this clone: Its matching antigen is unknown.

Germline values: CDR1 LGHNA, CDR2 YNFKEQ. V lost 0 bases and J lost 6; bases outside the gene matches: 5. The CDR3 sequence is 15 residues long. Method: immunoSEQ multiplex PCR; TCRdb's copy keeps in-frame clones and lacks some. Here the sample spans about 47,000 clones, about 90% being singletons. The sequence came from a woman between 50 and 59 years old in good health and a related stem cell transplant donor. The source material was PBMCs. The gene calls are TRBV4-2 and TRBJ2-1; 7 bases fit TRBD2. In nucleotides, the CDR3 is TGTGCCAGCAGCCAAGATAGGGTAGCGGGCAATGAGCAGTTCTTC. Its translation: CASSQDRVAGNEQFF.